The next 18 T cell receptor beta chains were all read from a single sample in a study of T cell changes during pregnancy in multiple sclerosis. TCRdb's copy holds only in-frame clones and misses some; the assay was immunoSEQ multiplex PCR. The repertoire consists of 78,000 or so clones, with 75% to 95% occurring once and the leading ten covering more than 0.4%. The specimen comprised CD4+ T cells from peripheral blood mononuclear cells, sampled before pregnancy. Source of these receptors: a female donor with multiple sclerosis, enrolled in a pregnancy study.

This sequence joins TRBV5-4 and TRBJ2-1, with a tentative D call TRBD1 (6 bases). The CDR3 is 14 residues long. CDR1 and CDR2 from the germline V gene are SGHNT and YYREEE (reference sequence). V was clipped by 10 bases and J by 0 bases, with 14 bases between them. The CDR3 region has the DNA TGTGCCTTGAAGCAGGGGAGCTCCTACAATGAGCAGTTCTTC. As protein: CALKQGSSYNEQFF. The entire variable domain, with the rest obtained from reference TRBV5-4 and TRBJ2-1, is as follows: ETGVTQSPTHLIKTRGQQVTLRCSSQSGHNTVSWYQQALGQGPQFIFQYYREEENGRGNFPPRFSGLQFPNYSSELNVNALELDDSALYLCALKQGSSYNEQFFGPGTRLTVL.

This sequence joins TRBV5-4 and TRBJ2-7, with unresolved D. The germline gives CDR1 SGHNT, CDR2 YYREEE (reference sequence). Trimming shortened V by 5 bases and J by 0 bases, and 6 bases separated the two germline ends. This CDR3 has 12 amino acids. DNA for the CDR3: TGTGCCAGCAGTCCTAACTCCTACGAGCAGTACTTC. Its protein product is CASSPNSYEQYF.

The V gene is TRBV28, the J gene TRBJ2-7; TRBD2 might be the D (5 bases). The V end was cut by 8 bases, the J end by 2 bases, with 13 bases between. Per the germline V gene, CDR1 is MDHEN and CDR2 is SYDVKM. The CDR3 extends over 13 amino acids. The CDR3 region has the DNA TGTGCCAGCCGCGTCCGGACTCCCTACGAGCAGTACTTC. Encoded protein: CASRVRTPYEQYF.

The rearrangement links TRBV29-1 to TRBJ2-7, with 9 bases lining up with TRBD1. This CDR3 comprises 13 residues. Trimming removed 6 bases from V and 2 bases from J; junction bases left unmatched: 5. In germline, CDR1 is SQVTM, CDR2 ANQGSEA. CDR3 loop: CSVVDRGTYEQYF. CDR3 sequence (DNA): TGCAGCGTAGTGGACAGGGGAACCTACGAGCAGTACTTC.

This chain joins TRBV27 and TRBJ1-5; 7 nucleotides agree with TRBD1. Germline V gene data show CDR1 as MNHEY and CDR2 as SMNVEV (reference sequence). V was clipped by 6 bases and J by 4 bases; unmatched bases: 0. The CDR3 loop spans 12 amino acids. In DNA form, the CDR3 reads TGTGCCAGCAGGGACAGGAATCAGCCCCAGCATTTT. This codes for CASRDRNQPQHF.

This clone has a single count. The chain employs TRBV2 and TRBJ2-1, with TRBD2 matching 13 bases. Per germline, CDR1 SNHLY and CDR2 FYNNEI. This CDR3 has 16 residues. Germline trimming cut 7 bases from V and 7 bases from J; bases unmatched to any gene: 10. DNA of the CDR3: TGTGCCAGCATACTAGCGGGAGGGCTAGGTGGAAATGAGCAGTTCTTC. Translated, it gives CASILAGGLGGNEQFF.

This clone was recorded a few times. CDR3 sequence: CASRRITGGGADNYGYTF. The CDR3 DNA sequence: TGTGCCAGCAGACGAATTACAGGGGGCGGGGCTGATAACTATGGCTACACCTTC. The chain combines TRBV7-9 with TRBJ1-2; 9 positions match TRBD1. The J segment lost 1 base and the V segment lost 6 bases, leaving 15 bases of the junction unmatched. Germline V gives CDR1 SEHNR, CDR2 FQNEAQ (reference sequence). The CDR3 sequence is 18 residues long.

The rearrangement uses TRBV1 and TRBJ2-7; no DNA check was done on the table's D call, TRBD1. TRBV1 is noted as a pseudogene. This CDR3 contains 16 residues. In DNA form, the CDR3 reads TGCACCAGCAGCCGGAACAGGGGGCGGGCGTCCTACGAGCAGTACTTC. Protein sequence: CTSSRNRGRASYEQYF.

The chain recombines TRBV2 with TRBJ1-2, with D unresolved. Trimming shortened V by 1 base and J by 3 bases, and 18 bases separated the two germline ends. The CDR3 has 17 residues. Looked up from germline, CDR1 is SNHLY and CDR2 is FYNNEI. CDR3 DNA: TGTGCCAGCAGTGAAGTTATGGGCGCCACTGAGCACTATGGCTACACCTTC. As protein: CASSEVMGATEHYGYTF.

The chain carries TRBV11-3 and TRBJ2-2; TRBD2 matches 12 bases. V lost 5 bases and J lost 2; bases outside the gene matches: 6. The CDR3 has 17 residues. The germline V gene has CDR1 SGHNT and CDR2 YENEEA. Here the CDR3 DNA reads TGTGCCAGCAGCCCTAGCGGGGGGGCCTTTAACACCGGGGAGCTGTTTTTT. The encoded protein is CASSPSGGAFNTGELFF. The full variable domain, in which reference TRBV11-3 and TRBJ2-2 provide the parts outside the CDR3, is EAGVVQSPRYKIIEKKQPVAFWCNPISGHNTLYWYLQNLGQGPELLIRYENEEAVDDSQLPKDRFSAERLKGVDSTLKIQPAELGDSAVYLCASSPSGGAFNTGELFFGEGSRLTVL.

The chain employs TRBV7-2 and TRBJ1-5, with 8 positions matching TRBD1. This CDR3 is built from 14 residues. V lost 5 bases, J lost 4 bases, and 4 bases stayed unmatched. CDR1 and CDR2 from the germline V gene are SGHTA and FQGNSA. In nucleotides, the CDR3 is TGTGCCAGCAGCCCAAGGACAGGGAATCAGCCCCAGCATTTT. As protein: CASSPRTGNQPQHF.

V gene TRBV7-2 combines with J gene TRBJ1-2; D possibly corresponds to TRBD1 (6 bases). This CDR3 has 15 amino acids. Germline loops: CDR1 SGHTA, CDR2 FQGNSA. V was cut by 4 bases and J by 4 bases, with 16 bases left in between. CDR3 DNA sequence: TGTGCCAGCAGCTCCCAAGGGGGGGCGGCCTATGGCTACACCTTC. Amino acid sequence: CASSSQGGAAYGYTF.

The CDR3 here is CASSLAGKSYEQYF. In nucleotides, the CDR3 is TGTGCCAGCAGTCTAGCGGGGAAGTCCTACGAGCAGTACTTC. This chain joins TRBV28 and TRBJ2-7; TRBD2 matches 9 bases. The junction had 3 bases not matched to a gene; V was cut back by 5 bases and J by 1 base. The CDR3 spans 14 residues. Germline CDR1 MDHEN, CDR2 SYDVKM.

The rearrangement joins TRBV9 to TRBJ2-1, with no clear D. Trimming pared 0 bases from V and 2 bases from J, leaving 9 bases between. Germline CDR1 and CDR2: SGDLS and YYNGEE. This CDR3 is 15 amino acids long. This chain's CDR3 is CASSVDALAYNEQFF. The CDR3, as DNA: TGTGCCAGCAGCGTAGACGCACTCGCCTACAATGAGCAGTTCTTC.

V usage is TRBV5-5 and J usage is TRBJ1-2, with 11 bases that match TRBD1. Germline V gene sequence: CDR1 SGHKS, CDR2 YYEKEE (reference sequence). The CDR3 extends over 15 amino acids. Trimming cost V 1 base and J 3 bases; bases outside gene matches: 2. The CDR3 DNA follows: TGTGCCAGCAGCTTGTCGGGACAGGGGGACTATGGCTACACCTTC. Encoded protein: CASSLSGQGDYGYTF.

The chain carries TRBV29-1 and TRBJ1-1; D gene unclear. Deletions cut 2 bases from V and 6 bases from J, with 13 bases between. Germline V gives CDR1 SQVTM, CDR2 ANQGSEA. The CDR3 is 13 amino acids. CDR3 region: CSVERTMKPEAFF. CDR3 sequence (DNA): TGCAGCGTTGAAAGGACTATGAAGCCTGAAGCTTTCTTT.

The chain has TRBV2 and TRBJ1-6, with TRBD1 matching 8 bases. Germline lookup yields CDR1 SNHLY and CDR2 FYNNEI. V lost 3 bases to trimming and J lost 9 bases; unmatched junction nucleotides: 7. This CDR3 is 15 amino acids long. The CDR3 is CASSDRGLKRSPLHF. The CDR3 nucleotides are TGTGCCAGCAGTGACAGGGGGCTGAAGCGTTCACCCCTCCACTTT.

The chain recombines TRBV11-3 with TRBJ2-1; 7 nucleotides match TRBD2. Germline V gene sequence: CDR1 SGHNT, CDR2 YENEEA. V gave up 0 bases and J gave up 2 bases; unmatched junction bases: 1. This CDR3 contains 15 residues. The CDR3: CASSLDSGTYNEQFF. CDR3 bases: TGTGCCAGCAGCTTAGACAGCGGGACCTACAATGAGCAGTTCTTC.